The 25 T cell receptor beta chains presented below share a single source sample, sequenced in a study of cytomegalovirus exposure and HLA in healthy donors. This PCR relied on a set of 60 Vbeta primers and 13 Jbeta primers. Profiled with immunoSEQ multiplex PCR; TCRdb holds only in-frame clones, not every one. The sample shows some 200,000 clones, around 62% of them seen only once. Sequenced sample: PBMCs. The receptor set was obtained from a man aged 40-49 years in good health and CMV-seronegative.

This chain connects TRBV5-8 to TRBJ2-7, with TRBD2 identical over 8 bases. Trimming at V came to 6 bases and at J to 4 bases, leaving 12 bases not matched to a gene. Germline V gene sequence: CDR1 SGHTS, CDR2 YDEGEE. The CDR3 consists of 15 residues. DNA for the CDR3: TGTGCCAGCATCCTCGGGGGGGGGCCAGGGTACGAGCAGTACTTC. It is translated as CASILGGGPGYEQYF.

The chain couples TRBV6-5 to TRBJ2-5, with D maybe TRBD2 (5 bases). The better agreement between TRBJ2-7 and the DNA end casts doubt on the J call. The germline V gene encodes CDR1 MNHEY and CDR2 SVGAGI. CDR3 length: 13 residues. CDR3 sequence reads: CASSLWAGYEQYF. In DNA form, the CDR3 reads TGTGCCAGCAGCCTTTGGGCGGGTTACGAGCAGTACTTC.

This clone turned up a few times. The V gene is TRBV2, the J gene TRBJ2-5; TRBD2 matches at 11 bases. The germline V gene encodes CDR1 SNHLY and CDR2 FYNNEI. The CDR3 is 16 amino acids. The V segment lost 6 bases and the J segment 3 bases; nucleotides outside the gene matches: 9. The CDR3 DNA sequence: TGTGCCAGCAGAGGCACTAGCGGGGGTGGAGAAGAGACCCAGTACTTC. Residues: CASRGTSGGGEETQYF.

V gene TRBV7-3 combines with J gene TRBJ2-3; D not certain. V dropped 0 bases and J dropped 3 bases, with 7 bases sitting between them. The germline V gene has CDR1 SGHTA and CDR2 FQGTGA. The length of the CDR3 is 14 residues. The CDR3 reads CASSLTGWTDTQYF. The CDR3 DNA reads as TGTGCCAGCAGCTTAACGGGCTGGACAGATACGCAGTATTTT.

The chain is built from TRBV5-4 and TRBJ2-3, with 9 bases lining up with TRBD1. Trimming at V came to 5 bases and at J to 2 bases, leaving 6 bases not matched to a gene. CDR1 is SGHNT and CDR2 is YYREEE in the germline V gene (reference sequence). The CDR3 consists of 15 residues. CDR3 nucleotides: TGTGCCAGCAGAACTGGGACAGGGTCCACAGATACGCAGTATTTT. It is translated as CASRTGTGSTDTQYF.

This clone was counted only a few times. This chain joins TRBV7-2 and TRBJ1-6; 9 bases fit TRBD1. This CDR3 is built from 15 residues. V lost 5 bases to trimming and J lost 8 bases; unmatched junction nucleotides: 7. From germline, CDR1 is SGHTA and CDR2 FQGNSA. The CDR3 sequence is CASSPWWTGDSPLHF. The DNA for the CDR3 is TGTGCCAGCAGCCCGTGGTGGACAGGGGATTCACCCCTCCACTTT.

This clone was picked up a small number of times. The DNA of the CDR3 is TGTGCCAGCAGCTTAGAGGTTAGCGGGACCTCCAAAAACATTCAGTACTTC. This encodes CASSLEVSGTSKNIQYF. This sequence joins TRBV7-9 and TRBJ2-4; the match to TRBD2 covers 8 bases. CDR1 and CDR2 (germline): SEHNR, FQNEAQ (reference sequence). The CDR3 length is 17 residues. V lost 1 base and J lost 2; bases outside the gene matches: 7.

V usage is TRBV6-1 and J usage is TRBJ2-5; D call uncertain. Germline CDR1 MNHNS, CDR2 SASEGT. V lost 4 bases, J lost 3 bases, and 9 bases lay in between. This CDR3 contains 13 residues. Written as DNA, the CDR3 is TGTGCCAGCAGTGCGCAGGTGAAAGAGACCCAGTACTTC. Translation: CASSAQVKETQYF.

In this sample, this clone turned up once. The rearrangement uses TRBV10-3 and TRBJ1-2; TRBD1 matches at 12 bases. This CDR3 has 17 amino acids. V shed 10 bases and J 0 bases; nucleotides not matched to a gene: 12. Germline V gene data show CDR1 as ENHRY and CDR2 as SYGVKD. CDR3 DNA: TGTGCCAGCCATTCCCCGGGACAGGGGGCGCCTAACTATGGCTACACCTTC. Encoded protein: CASHSPGQGAPNYGYTF.

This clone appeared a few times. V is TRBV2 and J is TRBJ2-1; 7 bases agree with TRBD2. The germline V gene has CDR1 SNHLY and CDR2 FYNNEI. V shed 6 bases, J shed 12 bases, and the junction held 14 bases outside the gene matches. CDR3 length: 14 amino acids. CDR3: CASRAGTTPARQFF. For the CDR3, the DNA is TGTGCCAGCAGGGCCGGGACTACACCCGCCCGGCAGTTCTTC.

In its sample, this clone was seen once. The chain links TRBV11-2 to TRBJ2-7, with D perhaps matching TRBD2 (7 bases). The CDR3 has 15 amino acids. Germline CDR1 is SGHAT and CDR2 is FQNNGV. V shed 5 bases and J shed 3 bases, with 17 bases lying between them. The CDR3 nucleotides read TGTGCCAGCAGCCAAATCCGGGGGGCCTTCTACGAGCAGTACTTC. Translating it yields CASSQIRGAFYEQYF.

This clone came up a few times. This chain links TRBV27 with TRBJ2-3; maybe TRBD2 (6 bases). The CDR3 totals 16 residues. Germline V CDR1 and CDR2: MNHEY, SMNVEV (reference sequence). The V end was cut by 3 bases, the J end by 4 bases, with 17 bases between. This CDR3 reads CASSLGTHRGPDTQYF. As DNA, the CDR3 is TGTGCCAGCAGTTTGGGGACTCATAGGGGCCCAGATACGCAGTATTTT.

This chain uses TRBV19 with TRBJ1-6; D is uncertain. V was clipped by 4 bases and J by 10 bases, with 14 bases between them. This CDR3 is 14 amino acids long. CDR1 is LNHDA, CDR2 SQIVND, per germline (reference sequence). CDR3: CASSTDTGRSPLHF. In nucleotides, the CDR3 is TGTGCCAGTAGTACCGACACTGGGAGGTCACCCCTCCACTTT.

For the CDR3, the DNA is TGTGCCAGCAGCTTAGTTGGGGGCGCATCGAATTCACCCCTCCACTTT. It is translated as CASSLVGGASNSPLHF. The chain couples TRBV7-8 to TRBJ1-6, with D possibly being TRBD1 (6 bases). The CDR3 sequence is 16 residues long. Germline assignment: CDR1 SGHVS and CDR2 FQNEAQ. The V gene lost 1 base and the J gene lost 7 bases, with 14 bases spanning the gap.

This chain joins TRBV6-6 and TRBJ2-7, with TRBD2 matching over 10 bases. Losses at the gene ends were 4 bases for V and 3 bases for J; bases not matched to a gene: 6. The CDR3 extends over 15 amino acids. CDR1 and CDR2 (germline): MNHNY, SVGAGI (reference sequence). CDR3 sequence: CASSSPSGSDYEQYF. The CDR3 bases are TGTGCCAGCAGTTCTCCTAGCGGGAGCGACTACGAGCAGTACTTC.

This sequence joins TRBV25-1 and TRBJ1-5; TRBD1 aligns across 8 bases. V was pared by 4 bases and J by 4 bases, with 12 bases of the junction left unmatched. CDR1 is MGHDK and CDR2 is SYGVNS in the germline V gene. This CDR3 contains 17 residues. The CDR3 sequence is CASSADRGGLGNQPQHF. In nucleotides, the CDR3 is TGTGCCAGCAGTGCTGACAGGGGCGGGCTCGGGAATCAGCCCCAGCATTTT. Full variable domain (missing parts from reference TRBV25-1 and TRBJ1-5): EADIYQTPRYLVIGTGKKITLECSQTMGHDKMYWYQQDPGMELHLIHYSYGVNSTEKGDLSSESTVSRIRTEHFPLTLESARPSHTSQYLCASSADRGGLGNQPQHFGDGTRLSIL.

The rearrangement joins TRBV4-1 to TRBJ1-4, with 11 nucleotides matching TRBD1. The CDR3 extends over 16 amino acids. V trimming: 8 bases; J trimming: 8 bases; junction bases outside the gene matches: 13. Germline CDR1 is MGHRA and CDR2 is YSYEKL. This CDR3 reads CASSPGDRGGGEKLFF. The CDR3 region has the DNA TGCGCCAGCTCGCCTGGGGACAGGGGGGGCGGGGAAAAACTGTTTTTT.

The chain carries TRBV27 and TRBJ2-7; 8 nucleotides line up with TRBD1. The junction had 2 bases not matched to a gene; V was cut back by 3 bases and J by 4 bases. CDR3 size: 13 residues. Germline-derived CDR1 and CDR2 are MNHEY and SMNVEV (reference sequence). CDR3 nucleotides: TGTGCCAGCAGTTTGACAGGGGAATACGAGCAGTACTTC. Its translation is CASSLTGEYEQYF.

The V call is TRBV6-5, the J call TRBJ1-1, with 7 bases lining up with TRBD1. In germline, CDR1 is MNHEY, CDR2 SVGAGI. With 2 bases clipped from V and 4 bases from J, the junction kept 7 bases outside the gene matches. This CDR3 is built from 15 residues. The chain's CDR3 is CASSYGRQGATEAFF. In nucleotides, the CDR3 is TGTGCCAGCAGTTACGGGAGACAGGGAGCCACTGAAGCTTTCTTT.

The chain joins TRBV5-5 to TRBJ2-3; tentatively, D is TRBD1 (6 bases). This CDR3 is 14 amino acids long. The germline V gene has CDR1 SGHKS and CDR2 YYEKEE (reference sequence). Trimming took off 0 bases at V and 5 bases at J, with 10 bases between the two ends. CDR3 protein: CASSLARGGDTQYF. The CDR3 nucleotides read TGTGCCAGCAGCTTGGCCAGAGGGGGAGATACGCAGTATTTT.

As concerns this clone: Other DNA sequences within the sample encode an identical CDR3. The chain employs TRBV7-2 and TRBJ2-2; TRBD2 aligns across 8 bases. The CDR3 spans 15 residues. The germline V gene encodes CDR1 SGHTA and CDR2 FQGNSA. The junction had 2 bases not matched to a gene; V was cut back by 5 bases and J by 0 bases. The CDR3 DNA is TGTGCCAGCAGCCCGGGACTAGCGAACACCGGGGAGCTGTTTTTT. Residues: CASSPGLANTGELFF.

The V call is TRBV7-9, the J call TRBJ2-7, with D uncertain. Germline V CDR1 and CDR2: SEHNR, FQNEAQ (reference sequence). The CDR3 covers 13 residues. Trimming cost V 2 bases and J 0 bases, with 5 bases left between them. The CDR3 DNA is TGTGCCAGCAGCTTAAAGAGCTCCTACGAGCAGTACTTC. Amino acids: CASSLKSSYEQYF.

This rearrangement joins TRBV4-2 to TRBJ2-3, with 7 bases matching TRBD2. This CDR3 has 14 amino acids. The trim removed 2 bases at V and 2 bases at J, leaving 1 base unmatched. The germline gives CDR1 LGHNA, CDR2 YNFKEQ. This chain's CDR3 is CASSQSGNTDTQYF. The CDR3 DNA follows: TGTGCCAGCAGCCAAAGCGGGAACACAGATACGCAGTATTTT.

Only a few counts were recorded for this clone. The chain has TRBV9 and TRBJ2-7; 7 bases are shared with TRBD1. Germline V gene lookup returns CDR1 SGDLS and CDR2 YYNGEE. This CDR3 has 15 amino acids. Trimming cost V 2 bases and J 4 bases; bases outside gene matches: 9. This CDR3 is CASSVAETGQYEQYF. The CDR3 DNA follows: TGTGCCAGCAGCGTCGCCGAGACAGGGCAGTACGAGCAGTACTTC.

The CDR3 nucleotides are TGCGCCAGCAGCCTATACGGGACTAGCGGGATGAACACCGGGGAGCTGTTTTTT. Translated: CASSLYGTSGMNTGELFF. V usage is TRBV5-1 and J usage is TRBJ2-2; the match to TRBD2 covers 13 bases. The V segment lost 4 bases and the J segment 1 base; nucleotides outside the gene matches: 7. There are 18 residues in the CDR3. The germline CDR1 and CDR2 sequences are SGHRS and YFSETQ.